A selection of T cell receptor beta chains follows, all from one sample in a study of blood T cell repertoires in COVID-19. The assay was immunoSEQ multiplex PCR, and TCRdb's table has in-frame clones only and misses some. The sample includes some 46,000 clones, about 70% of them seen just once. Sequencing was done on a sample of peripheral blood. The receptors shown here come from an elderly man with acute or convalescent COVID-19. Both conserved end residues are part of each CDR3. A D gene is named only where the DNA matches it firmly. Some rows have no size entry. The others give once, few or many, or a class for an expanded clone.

CASSMDRAVGGYTF TGTGCCAGCAGTATGGACAGGGCGGTTGGTGGCTACACCTTC TRBV7-2 TRBD1 TRBJ1-2 -
CASSLGAGGYNEQFF TGTGCCAGCAGCTTGGGGGCGGGAGGGTACAATGAGCAGTTCTTC TRBV7-3 TRBD2 TRBJ2-1 -
CASSYRDRAYTQYF TGTGCCAGCAGTTACAGGGACAGAGCATATACGCAGTATTTT TRBV6-2/TRBV6-3 TRBD1 TRBJ2-3 -
CASTENTEAFF TGTGCCAGCACAGAGAACACTGAAGCTTTCTTT TRBV28 - TRBJ1-1 -
CASSRQGAVRGANVLTF TGTGCCAGCAGTCGACAGGGGGCCGTGAGAGGGGCCAACGTCCTGACTTTC TRBV14 TRBD1 TRBJ2-6 -
CAISAASSGANVLTF TGTGCCATCAGTGCCGCCAGCTCTGGGGCCAACGTCCTGACTTTC TRBV10-3 - TRBJ2-6 once
CASSLGGQGGREQYF TGTGCCAGCAGCTTGGGCGGACAGGGAGGACGCGAGCAGTACTTC TRBV5-4 TRBD1 TRBJ2-7 -
CASSLRSWGYTF TGTGCCAGCAGTTTGCGGTCTTGGGGCTACACCTTC TRBV12-3/TRBV12-4 - TRBJ1-2 few
CASSGTGRQPQHF TGTGCCAGCAGTGGGACAGGGCGGCAGCCCCAGCATTTT TRBV28 TRBD1 TRBJ1-5 -
CASSPYRRQGYEGTQYF TGTGCCAGCAGCCCTTACCGGCGACAGGGGTACGAAGGGACCCAGTACTTC TRBV5-5 TRBD1 TRBJ2-5 -
CASSLSTPGANYGYTF TGCGCCAGCAGCTTGAGCACCCCGGGGGCTAACTATGGCTACACCTTC TRBV5-1 - TRBJ1-2 -
CASSERLAKGGYEQYF TGTGCCAGCAGTGAGCGGCTAGCCAAAGGGGGCTACGAGCAGTACTTC TRBV2 - TRBJ2-7 once
CASSLAGGTEQFF TGCGCCAGCAGCTTGGCAGGGGGCACTGAGCAGTTCTTC TRBV5-1 TRBD1 TRBJ2-1 -
CASSLAGGLETQYF TGTGCCAGCAGCCTAGCGGGAGGGCTGGAGACCCAGTACTTC TRBV7-2 TRBD2 TRBJ2-5 -
CASSLTSMYQETQYF TGCGCCAGCAGCTTGACCAGTATGTACCAAGAGACCCAGTACTTC TRBV5-1 - TRBJ2-5 -
CASRLDRGHEQYF TGTGCCAGTAGGTTGGACAGGGGACACGAGCAGTACTTC TRBV19 TRBD1 TRBJ2-7 -
CSVGQGQTEAFF TGCAGCGTGGGACAGGGGCAGACTGAAGCTTTCTTT TRBV29-1 TRBD1 TRBJ1-1 -
CASSFQGHTEAFF TGTGCCAGCAGCTTCCAGGGCCACACTGAAGCTTTCTTT TRBV11-3 - TRBJ1-1 once